The rows below give T cell receptor beta chains drawn from one sample of a study of blood T cell repertoires in COVID-19. Sequenced by immunoSEQ multiplex PCR; TCRdb stores in-frame clones only, minus some. The profile shows around 140,000 clones, approximately 90% of them singletons. The sequenced material came from peripheral blood. The receptors derive from a man in his 60s with COVID-19, enrolled during active disease. Both conserved end residues are part of each CDR3. The D gene is left open where the match is weak. Rows give clone size only sometimes, using once, few, many, or a class for an expanded clone.

j_gene,v_gene,abundance,d_gene,CDR3nt,CDR3aa
TRBJ1-1,TRBV18,-,-,TGTGCCAGCTCACAAGCCCCCACAGGGATGAACACTGAAGCTTTCTTT,CASSQAPTGMNTEAFF
TRBJ2-7,TRBV6-2/TRBV6-3,-,TRBD1,TGTGCCAGCAGTTACAGGTTCGGCAGCGGACAGGGTCCTATGAACGAGCAGTACTTC,CASSYRFGSGQGPMNEQYF
TRBJ2-7,TRBV13,-,-,TGTGCCAGCAGCTTAGAGGGGCAGGGCTCCTACGAGCAGTACTTC,CASSLEGQGSYEQYF
TRBJ1-5,TRBV7-2,few,TRBD1,TGTGCCAGCAGCTTGGACAGGGTCACTCAGCCCCAGCATTTT,CASSLDRVTQPQHF
TRBJ2-2,TRBV7-9,-,TRBD1,TGTGCCAGCAGCTTAGACGGGACAGGAACCGGGGAGCTGTTTTTT,CASSLDGTGTGELFF
TRBJ2-2,TRBV6-4,-,-,TGTGCCAGCAGTCCAACAGGGATTTGGACCGGGGAGCTGTTTTTT,CASSPTGIWTGELFF
TRBJ2-5,TRBV12-3/TRBV12-4,-,-,TGTGCCAGCAGTTTTGGGACTCAAGAGACCCAGTACTTC,CASSFGTQETQYF
TRBJ1-2,TRBV19,-,TRBD1,TGTGCCAGTAGTATAGCTGGGACAGGCACCAACTATGGCTACACCTTC,CASSIAGTGTNYGYTF
TRBJ1-2,TRBV6-5,-,-,TGTGCCAGCAGTTACAGGGGGACCGGGTATGGCTACACCTTC,CASSYRGTGYGYTF
TRBJ1-2,TRBV30,-,-,TGTGCCTGGAGTGTACAGGGTTATGGCTACACCTTC,CAWSVQGYGYTF
TRBJ2-7,TRBV15,-,-,TGTGCCACCAGCAGAGGACAGAGCCAGTACTTC,CATSRGQSQYF
TRBJ1-5,TRBV5-1,-,TRBD1,TGCGCCAGCAGCGTTACAGGGGAAAATCAGCCCCAGCATTTT,CASSVTGENQPQHF
TRBJ2-3,TRBV27,once,TRBD2,TGTGCCAGCAGTTATGCAGCGGGGGTACAAGATACGCAGTATTTT,CASSYAAGVQDTQYF
TRBJ2-7,TRBV13,-,-,TGTGCCAGCAGCCCAAAGCGGACAGTCTACGAGCAGTACTTC,CASSPKRTVYEQYF
TRBJ1-6,TRBV6-1,-,TRBD1,TGTGCCAGCAGTGATATGGGACAGGGCCCTAAAAATTCACCCCTCCACTTT,CASSDMGQGPKNSPLHF
TRBJ2-3,TRBV28,-,-,TGTGCCAGCAGTCATCTCGGGACACACGTGGCAGATACGCAGTATTTT,CASSHLGTHVADTQYF
TRBJ1-1,TRBV23-1,-,-,TGCGCCAGCAGTCAATCTAGCAGGAACACTGAAGCTTTCTTT,CASSQSSRNTEAFF
TRBJ2-1,TRBV7-2,-,TRBD1,TGTGCCAGCACCCCCGGGACAGGGTCTTACAATGAGCAGTTCTTC,CASTPGTGSYNEQFF
TRBJ1-6,TRBV10-1,-,TRBD1,TGCGCCAGCAGTGAGAAGTGGGGGACAGGGGGCCCAACGGGGTCACCCCTCCACTTT,CASSEKWGTGGPTGSPLHF
TRBJ2-5,TRBV5-4,-,-,TGTGCCAGCAGCCCTGCTAGCTCCCAAGAGACCCAGTACTTC,CASSPASSQETQYF
TRBJ1-5,TRBV11-2,-,TRBD1,TGTGCCAGCAGCTATGGACAGGGAAAATTACAGCCCCAGCATTTT,CASSYGQGKLQPQHF
TRBJ1-6,TRBV7-2,-,-,TGTGCCAGCAGCTTGGGACTTGGGAATTCACCCCTCCACTTT,CASSLGLGNSPLHF
TRBJ2-1,TRBV10-3,once,-,TGTGCCATCAGCTCCTCCAGGGCTGAGCAGTTCTTC,CAISSSRAEQFF
TRBJ1-5,TRBV7-2,-,-,TGTGCCAGCAGCATTAAGGGTGCCGACAGTTATAGCAATCAGCCCCAGCATTTT,CASSIKGADSYSNQPQHF
TRBJ1-2,TRBV7-2,-,TRBD1,TGTGCCAGCAGCTTAACAGGGGGCTATGGCTACACCTTC,CASSLTGGYGYTF
TRBJ1-2,TRBV29-1,-,TRBD1,TGCAGCGTTGAAGATCGAGGGGACAGGGGGCCGAGGAACTATGGCTACACCTTC,CSVEDRGDRGPRNYGYTF
TRBJ1-1,TRBV6-5,once,-,TGTGCCAGCAGTTACTGGTCAGGGAACACTGAAGCTTTCTTT,CASSYWSGNTEAFF
TRBJ1-4,TRBV6-5,-,TRBD1,TGTGCCAGCAGTTACTCGAGAACAGGGGGTGAAAAACTGTTTTTT,CASSYSRTGGEKLFF
TRBJ2-1,TRBV19,-,-,TGTGCCAGTAGTATGGGGGGAGCGTCGGCTGGGCCGTCGGATGAGCAGTTCTTC,CASSMGGASAGPSDEQFF